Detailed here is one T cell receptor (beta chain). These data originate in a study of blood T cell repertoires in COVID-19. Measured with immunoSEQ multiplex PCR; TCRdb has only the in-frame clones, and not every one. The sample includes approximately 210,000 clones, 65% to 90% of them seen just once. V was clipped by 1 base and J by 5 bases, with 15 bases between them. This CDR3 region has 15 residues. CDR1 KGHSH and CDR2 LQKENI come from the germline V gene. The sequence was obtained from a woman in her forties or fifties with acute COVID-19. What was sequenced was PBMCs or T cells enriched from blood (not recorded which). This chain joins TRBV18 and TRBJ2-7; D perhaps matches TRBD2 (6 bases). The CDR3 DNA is TGTGCCAGCTCACCACTTGAAGCAGGGACTCACGAGCAGTACTTC. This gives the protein CASSPLEAGTHEQYF. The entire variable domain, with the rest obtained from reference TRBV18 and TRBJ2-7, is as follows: NAGVMQNPRHLVRRRGQEARLRCSPMKGHSHVYWYRQLPEEGLKFMVYLQKENIIDESGMPKERFSAEFPKEGPSILRIQQVVRGDSAAYFCASSPLEAGTHEQYFGPGTRLTVT.